The 9 T cell receptor beta chains presented below share a single source sample, sequenced in a study of OX40 agonist ivuxolimab in advanced cancers. Sequencing was performed with immunoSEQ multiplex PCR; in TCRdb, only in-frame clones are kept and a portion is missing. The sample has more than 40,000 clones; roughly 91% are singletons. Source: CD4+ or CD8+ T cells sorted from blood, taken in a trial of the OX40 agonist ivuxolimab. The receptors come from an adult with an advanced solid tumor such as melanoma, head and neck, liver or kidney cancer.

This clone is a singleton in its sample. This chain connects TRBV18 to TRBJ1-5; the D gene is possibly TRBD1 (5 bases). CDR3 length: 16 residues. V was shortened by 5 bases and J by 4 bases, with 18 bases between the two germline ends. The germline gives CDR1 KGHSH, CDR2 LQKENI. CDR3 bases: TGTGCCAGCTCAAGCCTCGGGACGACCGATAATCAGCCCCAGCATTTT. Translated, it gives CASSSLGTTDNQPQHF.

The chain carries TRBV4-1 and TRBJ1-6, with D perhaps matching TRBD1 (5 bases). The CDR3 consists of 16 residues. CDR1 is MGHRA and CDR2 is YSYEKL in the germline V gene. The V and J ends lost 2 bases and 8 bases respectively, with 16 bases between them. CDR3 residues: CASSQRVGGEDSPLHF. In DNA form, the CDR3 reads TGCGCCAGCAGCCAAAGGGTGGGAGGGGAGGATTCACCCCTCCACTTT.

In its sample, this clone was seen once. V is TRBV15 and J is TRBJ1-1; 9 bases agree with TRBD1. The CDR3 runs 17 residues. The J segment lost 1 base and the V segment lost 4 bases, leaving 10 bases of the junction unmatched. CDR1 and CDR2 from the germline V gene are LNHNV and YYDKDF (reference sequence). The CDR3 DNA follows: TGTGCCACCAGCAACCCCGGACAGGGGTGGAGGAACACTGAAGCTTTCTTT. Amino acid sequence: CATSNPGQGWRNTEAFF.

V usage is TRBV6-1 and J usage is TRBJ2-7, with TRBD1 identical over 7 bases. V shed 7 bases, J shed 3 bases, and the junction held 6 bases outside the gene matches. The CDR3 extends over 13 amino acids. Germline CDR1 is MNHNS and CDR2 is SASEGT. The CDR3 DNA reads as TGTGCCAGCAAGGCAGGGGGAAGCTACGAGCAGTACGTC. Its translation: CASKAGGSYEQYV.

This rearrangement joins TRBV6-5 to TRBJ2-3, with D maybe TRBD2 (6 bases). The CDR3 runs to 15 residues. The V end was cut by 6 bases, the J end by 0 bases, with 13 bases between. CDR1 is MNHEY, CDR2 SVGAGI, per germline. The chain's CDR3 is CASSPPGLSTDTQYF. As DNA, the CDR3 is TGTGCCAGCAGCCCCCCGGGACTCAGCACAGATACGCAGTATTTT.

The chain is built from TRBV7-9 and TRBJ1-1, with 7 bases that match TRBD1. CDR1 is SEHNR, CDR2 FQNEAQ, per germline (reference sequence). This CDR3 comprises 17 residues. Trimming at V came to 2 bases and at J to 1 base, leaving 10 bases not matched to a gene. The DNA for the CDR3 is TGTGCCAGCAGCTTAAGTGGCCTCAGGGGGACGAACACTGAAGCTTTCTTT. Protein: CASSLSGLRGTNTEAFF.

V and J are TRBV4-1 and TRBJ2-1; 8 bases align to TRBD1. CDR1 and CDR2 from the germline V gene are MGHRA and YSYEKL. V lost 3 bases and J lost 5; bases outside the gene matches: 9. The CDR3 has 16 residues. CDR3 in DNA: TGCGCCAGCAGCCATGCACCGGGACAGGCTGACAATGAGCAGTTCTTC. Translation gives CASSHAPGQADNEQFF.

The genes are TRBV7-2 and TRBJ2-2, with unresolved D. The length of the CDR3 is 12 residues. Trimming cost V 8 bases and J 0 bases, with 4 bases left between them. Per germline, CDR1 SGHTA and CDR2 FQGNSA. The CDR3 here is CASPSNTGELFF. The CDR3 DNA is TGTGCCAGCCCGTCGAACACCGGGGAGCTGTTTTTT.

The chain links TRBV7-8 to TRBJ2-7; no definite D call. The CDR3 runs to 13 residues. Trimming cost V 5 bases and J 6 bases, with 14 bases left between them. Germline V gives CDR1 SGHVS, CDR2 FQNEAQ. The CDR3 sequence: CASSGVMRREQYF. CDR3 DNA: TGTGCCAGCAGCGGAGTGATGAGACGCGAGCAGTACTTC.